The rows below give T cell receptor beta chains drawn from one sample of a study of blood T cell repertoires in COVID-19. Data came from immunoSEQ multiplex PCR; TCRdb stores just in-frame clones and leaves some out. The sample carries approximately 40,000 clones, about 90% recorded once. Material: peripheral blood. The receptors come from a woman of 80 years or more in a cohort sampled during active or convalescent COVID-19. CDR3s include the opening cysteine and the closing phenylalanine or tryptophan. Expanded clones get a size class; other rows say once, few or many, or leave the size out.

j_call clone_size v_call cdr3_aa
TRBJ1-2 . TRBV9 CASSLGTAAPYGYTF
TRBJ2-7 . TRBV5-4 CASSFWGPSTEQYF
TRBJ1-5 . TRBV15 CATSRKTQGYQPQHF
TRBJ2-7 . TRBV2 CASRPGTSGAYEQYF
TRBJ2-5 . TRBV11-3 CASSRIASETQYF
TRBJ1-1 . TRBV11-3 CASSLDQQGNTEAFF
TRBJ1-2 . TRBV2 CASSDAGVINYGYTF
TRBJ1-2 . TRBV5-1 CASSLGTGPTNYGYTF
TRBJ2-7 . TRBV4-2 CASSQRSLAEIYEQYF
TRBJ2-7 . TRBV3-1/TRBV3-2 CASSQVAITYEQYF
TRBJ1-3 . TRBV20-1 CSASPGTSGNTIYF
TRBJ1-2 . TRBV9 CANENRGALIGYTF
TRBJ2-2 . TRBV5-4 CASSFWAGELFF
TRBJ2-7 . TRBV12-3/TRBV12-4 CASSGQFRYEQYF
TRBJ1-4 . TRBV9 CASSGQGEKLFF
TRBJ2-5 . TRBV4-2 CASSQEPTTQETQYF
TRBJ2-5 . TRBV7-7 CASSLGSGGQETQYF
TRBJ1-2 . TRBV6-1 CASSEVGWQGAQGYTF
TRBJ1-1 once TRBV11-3 CASSTLRDTEAFF
TRBJ2-5 . TRBV9 CASSVSGTIGETQYF
TRBJ2-2 . TRBV6-5 CASKIRVDTGELFF
TRBJ2-5 few TRBV5-4 CASGIRGPGETQYF